The source of this T cell receptor beta chain is a study of response to subunit inactivated influenza vaccine. Overall study results and limits: Seasonal influenza vaccination, on each occasion, was suggested by the authors to recruit few new T cells.

TCRdb re-called the RT-PCR reads with MiXCR, one entry per CDR3 protein. This sample has about 650,000 distinct CDR3 sequences; 14% occur once, and the top ten carry roughly 7.6%. This clonotype was recorded a few times. The antigen is not known. Trimming cost V 4 bases and J 4 bases; bases outside gene matches: 13. The germline CDR1 and CDR2 sequences are LNHNV and YYDKDF (reference sequence). CDR3 length: 16 amino acids. The origin of this receptor is a man between 45 and 60 years old who received an inactivated influenza vaccine. The specimen was PBMCs from blood, collected roughly 2 weeks before vaccination. This rearrangement joins TRBV15 to TRBJ2-7; the match to TRBD1 covers 7 bases. The CDR3 nucleotides are TGTGCCACCAGCATCCGCCCCGGGACAGTCAGTTACGAGCAGTACTTC. Translating it yields CATSIRPGTVSYEQYF.